A single sample gave rise to the 29 T cell receptor beta chains below, sequenced in a study of blood T cell repertoires in COVID-19. The assay was immunoSEQ multiplex PCR, and TCRdb's table has in-frame clones only and misses some. The data hold hundreds of thousands of clones, with around 84% observed a single time. The specimen was PBMCs or T cells enriched from blood (not recorded which). The receptors derive from a woman aged 50 to 60 who had recovered from COVID-19.

The CDR3 DNA sequence: TGTGCCAGCTGGCGGGGGCGAGATGGCTACACCTTC. It yields the protein CASWRGRDGYTF. V is TRBV10-3 and J is TRBJ1-2, with a possible D match to TRBD1 (6 bases). Germline CDR1 reads ENHRY; CDR2 reads SYGVKD. V was shortened by 10 bases and J by 6 bases, with 15 bases between the two germline ends. The CDR3 loop spans 12 amino acids.

This rearrangement joins TRBV11-2 to TRBJ2-1; 7 nucleotides agree with TRBD2. The CDR3 extends over 14 amino acids. The V gene's germline CDR1 is SGHAT and CDR2 FQNNGV. With V trimmed by 5 bases and J by 8 bases, 9 bases remained unmatched. Here the CDR3 DNA reads TGTGCCAGCAGCAAGACGGGAGGCTCTTATGAGCAGTTCTTC. It codes for CASSKTGGSYEQFF.

The gene calls are TRBV14 and TRBJ2-1, with 16 bases identical to TRBD2. The CDR3 runs 16 residues. CDR1 is SGHDN, CDR2 FVKESK, per germline. V trimming: 5 bases; J trimming: 3 bases; junction bases outside the gene matches: 1. CDR3 coding DNA: TGTGCCAGCAGCGGGACTAGCGGGAGGGACTACAATGAGCAGTTCTTC. Amino acid sequence: CASSGTSGRDYNEQFF.

The chain links TRBV5-4 to TRBJ2-3, with TRBD2 matching over 8 bases. CDR1 is SGHNT and CDR2 is YYREEE in the germline V gene (reference sequence). V gave up 2 bases and J gave up 2 bases; unmatched junction bases: 7. This CDR3 spans 16 amino acids. The CDR3, as DNA: TGTGCCAGCAGCTTAGTTAGCGGGGCAAACACAGATACGCAGTATTTT. Encoded protein: CASSLVSGANTDTQYF.

The CDR3 region has the DNA TGCGCCAGCAGCCAGATAGGACTAGCGGGAGTGTATGAGCAGTTCTTC. This translates into CASSQIGLAGVYEQFF. This chain joins TRBV4-3 and TRBJ2-1, with TRBD2 matching over 13 bases. V lost 3 bases, J lost 8 bases, and 7 bases stayed unmatched. There are 16 residues in the CDR3. Germline V gives CDR1 LGHNA, CDR2 YSLEER.

The chain links TRBV28 to TRBJ1-2; TRBD1 is a possible D gene (5 bases). Trimming left V 2 bases short and J 2 bases short, with 9 bases between. The V gene's germline CDR1 is MDHEN and CDR2 SYDVKM. The CDR3 contains 14 residues. The CDR3 loop is CASSLLSGNYGYTF. The DNA for the CDR3 is TGTGCCAGCAGTTTACTTTCAGGGAACTATGGCTACACCTTC.

The chain joins TRBV3-1 (or the pseudogene TRBV3-2) to TRBJ1-1; D is possibly TRBD1 (6 bases). The germline CDR1 and CDR2 sequences are LGHDT and YNNKEL (reference sequence). The CDR3 sequence is 14 residues long. Between the trimmed V and J ends, which lost 4 bases and 4 bases, there was a span of 13 bases. As DNA, the CDR3 is TGTGCCAGCAGCCGCGAACAGGGCTCCACTGAAGCTTTCTTT. Its translation is CASSREQGSTEAFF.

The chain has TRBV5-1 and TRBJ2-1; tentative D call: TRBD1 (6 bases). V was clipped by 3 bases and J by 7 bases, with 17 bases between them. Per germline, CDR1 SGHRS and CDR2 YFSETQ. The CDR3 is 15 amino acids. CDR3 nucleotides: TGCGCCAGCAGCTATACAGGGTTGGTTCCTAATGAGCAGTTCTTC. This gives the protein CASSYTGLVPNEQFF.

The chain couples TRBV7-3 to TRBJ2-1; 10 bases align to TRBD2. Germline CDR1 reads SGHTA; CDR2 reads FQGTGA. V lost 4 bases, J lost 6 bases, and 6 bases stayed unmatched. This CDR3 contains 15 residues. The CDR3 loop reads CASSSSGSRANEQFF. The CDR3, as DNA: TGTGCCAGCAGCTCTAGCGGGAGTCGGGCCAATGAGCAGTTCTTC.

The chain couples TRBV5-1 to TRBJ1-1, with 7 bases identical to TRBD1. V shed 4 bases and J 3 bases; nucleotides not matched to a gene: 9. This CDR3 is 15 amino acids long. From germline, CDR1 is SGHRS and CDR2 YFSETQ. Here the CDR3 reads CASSERQGSYTEAFF. CDR3 in DNA: TGCGCCAGCAGCGAGAGACAGGGAAGTTACACTGAAGCTTTCTTT. Looking up the rest from reference TRBV5-1 and TRBJ1-1 gives the full variable domain: KAGVTQTPRYLIKTRGQQVTLSCSPISGHRSVSWYQQTPGQGLQFLFEYFSETQRNKGNFPGRFSGRQFSNSRSEMNVSTLELGDSALYLCASSERQGSYTEAFFGQGTRLTVV.

This chain links TRBV5-1 with TRBJ2-7, with TRBD2 matching over 11 bases. The CDR3 totals 16 residues. The V gene end was trimmed by 4 bases and the J gene end by 3 bases; junction bases not matched to a gene: 9. CDR1 is SGHRS, CDR2 YFSETQ, per germline. The CDR3 DNA reads TGCGCCAGCAGCCCCAGCGCCGGGACTAGCGGCTACGAGCAGTACTTC. Protein: CASSPSAGTSGYEQYF.

The rearrangement links TRBV19 to TRBJ2-1, with 8 positions matching TRBD1. The CDR3 runs to 14 residues. Germline CDR1 and CDR2: LNHDA and SQIVND (reference sequence). Trimming removed 6 bases from V and 4 bases from J; junction bases left unmatched: 5. The CDR3 reads CASRPRQGYNEQFF. The CDR3 nucleotides read TGTGCCAGTAGACCCAGACAGGGGTACAATGAGCAGTTCTTC. Filled out from reference TRBV19 and TRBJ2-1, the complete variable domain reads DGGITQSPKYLFRKEGQNVTLSCEQNLNHDAMYWYRQDPGQGLRLIYYSQIVNDFQKGDIAEGYSVSREKKESFPLTVTSAQKNPTAFYLCASRPRQGYNEQFFGPGTRLTVL.

This sequence joins TRBV9 and TRBJ2-2; tentative D call: TRBD2 (6 bases). Germline values: CDR1 SGDLS, CDR2 YYNGEE. Trimming stripped 0 bases from V and 4 bases from J, with 7 bases between. The CDR3 has 14 residues. The CDR3 nucleotides read TGTGCCAGCAGCGTAGTAGCGGTCACCGGGGAGCTGTTTTTT. Translated, it gives CASSVVAVTGELFF.

The chain uses TRBV7-8 and TRBJ2-1; TRBD2 agrees at 10 bases. V lost 7 bases, J lost 3 bases, and 6 bases stayed unmatched. The germline CDR1 and CDR2 sequences are SGHVS and FQNEAQ. CDR3 length: 15 amino acids. DNA of the CDR3: TGTGCCAGCACCCCAAGGACTAGCGGCTACAATGAGCAGTTCTTC. Protein sequence: CASTPRTSGYNEQFF.

The V call is TRBV5-1, the J call TRBJ2-3, with 11 bases lining up with TRBD1. The V gene's germline CDR1 is SGHRS and CDR2 YFSETQ. The length of the CDR3 is 19 residues. V shed 5 bases, J shed 1 base, and the junction held 15 bases outside the gene matches. The CDR3: CASSRSGTGGKRGTDTQYF. The CDR3 bases are TGCGCCAGCAGTCGTTCCGGGACAGGGGGTAAAAGAGGCACAGATACGCAGTATTTT.

This clone was counted a single time. An end of the junction does not agree with germline; a read error may underlie this. The CDR3 protein is CASSWGEGPGDF. For the CDR3, the DNA is TGTGCCAGCAGCTGGGGGGAGGGCCCAGGGGACTTC. The rearrangement joins TRBV7-9 to TRBJ2-7; D is perhaps TRBD2 (7 bases). Germline V gives CDR1 SEHNR, CDR2 FQNEAQ (reference sequence). The CDR3 length is 12 residues.

This rearrangement joins TRBV5-6 to TRBJ2-1; D is perhaps TRBD2 (5 bases). The CDR3 extends over 11 amino acids. Trimming cost V 3 bases and J 14 bases, with 12 bases left between them. Germline CDR1 and CDR2: SGHDT and YYEEEE. DNA of the CDR3: TGTGCCAGCAGCTACAGCCTGAGGGAGTTCTTC. Its translation: CASSYSLREFF.

This clone was seen only once. This chain joins TRBV7-3 and TRBJ2-7; a possible D gene is TRBD2 (5 bases). Per the germline V gene, CDR1 is SGHTA and CDR2 is FQGTGA. Trimming took off 0 bases at V and 0 bases at J, with 6 bases between the two ends. The CDR3 sequence is 14 residues long. This chain's CDR3 is CASSLTGNSYEQYF. The CDR3 bases are TGTGCCAGCAGCTTAACCGGGAACTCCTACGAGCAGTACTTC.

V gene TRBV7-9 combines with J gene TRBJ2-1; D might be TRBD2 (5 bases). The germline V and J ends were trimmed by 5 bases and 8 bases, with 13 bases remaining between them. Germline V gives CDR1 SEHNR, CDR2 FQNEAQ (reference sequence). CDR3 length: 13 amino acids. The CDR3 DNA sequence: TGTGCCAGCAGCCCCACTAGTACGGATGAGCAGTTCTTC. Its protein product is CASSPTSTDEQFF.

The genes are TRBV4-1 and TRBJ2-7, with 8 nucleotides matching TRBD1. Germline V CDR1 and CDR2: MGHRA, YSYEKL. J lost 3 bases, V lost 5 bases, and 6 bases had no gene match. This CDR3 is built from 14 residues. CDR3 region: CASSTGQGYYEQYF. In DNA form, the CDR3 reads TGCGCCAGCAGCACCGGACAGGGATACTACGAGCAGTACTTC.

The chain combines TRBV3-1 (or the pseudogene TRBV3-2) with TRBJ2-7; 10 nucleotides align to TRBD1. Germline V gene lookup returns CDR1 LGHDT and CDR2 YNNKEL (reference sequence). Trimming at V came to 4 bases and at J to 2 bases, leaving 5 bases not matched to a gene. The CDR3 is made up of 15 amino acids. CDR3 nucleotides: TGTGCCAGCAGCCCTGACAGGGGGCGTCCCTACGAGCAGTACTTC. Translated, it gives CASSPDRGRPYEQYF.

The rearrangement joins TRBV5-1 to TRBJ2-5; 11 bases are a match to TRBD2. Germline assignment: CDR1 SGHRS and CDR2 YFSETQ. The CDR3 has 15 amino acids. V was pared by 2 bases and J by 2 bases, with 2 bases of the junction left unmatched. The CDR3 spells CASSFLAGGQETQYF. The DNA for the CDR3 is TGCGCCAGCAGCTTCTTAGCGGGAGGGCAAGAGACCCAGTACTTC.

The chain employs TRBV4-2 and TRBJ2-7; 12 bases fit TRBD2. Per the germline V gene, CDR1 is LGHNA and CDR2 is YNFKEQ. Unmatched junction bases numbered 12, after V lost 4 bases and J lost 2 bases. The CDR3 covers 18 residues. Written as DNA, the CDR3 is TGTGCCAGCAGCCCACTAGCGGGAGGTCCCACCTCTCCCTACGAGCAGTACTTC. Protein product: CASSPLAGGPTSPYEQYF.

The table lists this clone with a few counts. The CDR3, as DNA: TGTGCCAGCAGCAGCCGGGACAGCTCCTACGAGCAGTACTTC. Encoded protein: CASSSRDSSYEQYF. The V and J genes are TRBV21-1 and TRBJ2-7; TRBD1, the table's D call, was not compared with the DNA. TRBV21-1 is given as a pseudogene. The CDR3 has 14 amino acids.

This clone has just a few counts. This rearrangement joins TRBV5-1 to TRBJ1-4; D might be TRBD1 (6 bases). The CDR3 is 14 amino acids. The V gene lost 4 bases and the J gene lost 6 bases, with 13 bases spanning the gap. Per the germline V gene, CDR1 is SGHRS and CDR2 is YFSETQ. The CDR3 here is CASSEDSRHEKLFF. Written as DNA, the CDR3 is TGCGCCAGCAGCGAGGACAGCCGACATGAAAAACTGTTTTTT.

The chain links TRBV18 to TRBJ1-2; D perhaps matches TRBD1 (5 bases). Per the germline V gene, CDR1 is KGHSH and CDR2 is LQKENI. The CDR3 length is 13 residues. Trimming shortened V by 6 bases and J by 8 bases, and 16 bases separated the two germline ends. The CDR3 reads CASSPSQGGGYTF. The CDR3, as DNA: TGTGCCAGCTCGCCCTCCCAGGGAGGCGGCTACACCTTC.

This chain uses TRBV6-5 with TRBJ1-1; D unclear. Germline CDR1 and CDR2: MNHEY and SVGAGI. The CDR3 sequence is 15 residues long. Trimming removed 6 bases from V and 1 base from J, with 15 bases in between. The CDR3 DNA reads TGTGCCAGCAGCACTACAATCGCAGAGAACACTGAAGCTTTCTTT. Encoded protein: CASSTTIAENTEAFF.

The V call is TRBV10-3, the J call TRBJ1-2, with 9 bases fitting TRBD1. Germline CDR1 reads ENHRY; CDR2 reads SYGVKD. V was clipped by 6 bases and J by 0 bases; unmatched bases: 5. The CDR3 is 15 residues long. This chain's CDR3 is CAIRPQGAPNYGYTF. CDR3 nucleotide sequence: TGTGCCATCAGGCCACAGGGGGCCCCTAACTATGGCTACACCTTC.

The chain is built from TRBV7-8 and TRBJ2-7; 12 bases line up with TRBD2. The junction had 17 bases not matched to a gene; V was cut back by 2 bases and J by 6 bases. The CDR3 spans 19 residues. In germline, CDR1 is SGHVS, CDR2 FQNEAQ. CDR3 residues: CASSLSLTSGSMVQGEQYF. In DNA form, the CDR3 reads TGTGCCAGCAGCTTATCCCTGACTAGCGGGAGTATGGTTCAGGGCGAGCAGTACTTC.